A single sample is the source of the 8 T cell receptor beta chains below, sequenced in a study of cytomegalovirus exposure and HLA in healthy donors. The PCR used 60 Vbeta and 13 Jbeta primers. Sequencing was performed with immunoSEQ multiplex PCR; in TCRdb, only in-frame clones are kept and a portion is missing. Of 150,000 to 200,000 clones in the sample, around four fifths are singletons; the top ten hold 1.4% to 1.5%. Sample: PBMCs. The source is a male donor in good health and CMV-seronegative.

Written as DNA, the CDR3 is TGTGCCGGGGTCTCCGGGACAGGGGGATCCTACGAGCAGTACTTC. Translation: CAGVSGTGGSYEQYF. The V call is TRBV7-9, the J call TRBJ2-7, with TRBD1 identical over 11 bases. CDR1 SEHNR and CDR2 FQNEAQ come from the germline V gene (reference sequence). The CDR3 is made up of 15 amino acids. V lost 11 bases, J lost 1 base, and 10 bases stayed unmatched. Full variable domain (remainder filled in from reference TRBV7-9 and TRBJ2-7): DTGVSQNPRHKITKRGQNVTFRCDPISEHNRLYWYRQTLGQGPEFLTYFQNEAQLEKSRLLSDRFSAERPKGSFSTLEIQRTEQGDSAMYLCAGVSGTGGSYEQYFGPGTRLTVT.

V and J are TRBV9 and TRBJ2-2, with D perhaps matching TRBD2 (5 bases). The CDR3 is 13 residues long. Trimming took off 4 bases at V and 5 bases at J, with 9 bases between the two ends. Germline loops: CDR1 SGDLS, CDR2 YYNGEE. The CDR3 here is CASSPPGTGELFF. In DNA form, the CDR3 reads TGTGCCAGCAGCCCGCCGGGAACCGGGGAGCTGTTTTTT.

The CDR3 DNA follows: TGTGCCAGCAGCCTGACCGGGACAGGAAATTCACCCCTCCACTTT. It is translated as CASSLTGTGNSPLHF. The rearrangement uses TRBV5-6 and TRBJ1-6, with 8 bases matching TRBD1. There are 15 residues in the CDR3. The germline V gene has CDR1 SGHDT and CDR2 YYEEEE. Trimming at V came to 4 bases and at J to 7 bases, leaving 7 bases not matched to a gene.

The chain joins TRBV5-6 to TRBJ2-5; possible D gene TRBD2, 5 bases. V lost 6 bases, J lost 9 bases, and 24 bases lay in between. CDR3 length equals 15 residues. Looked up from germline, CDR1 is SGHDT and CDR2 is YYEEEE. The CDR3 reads CASTMRVLSNQPQYF. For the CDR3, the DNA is TGTGCCAGCACTATGCGGGTCTTATCTAATCAGCCCCAGTACTTC.

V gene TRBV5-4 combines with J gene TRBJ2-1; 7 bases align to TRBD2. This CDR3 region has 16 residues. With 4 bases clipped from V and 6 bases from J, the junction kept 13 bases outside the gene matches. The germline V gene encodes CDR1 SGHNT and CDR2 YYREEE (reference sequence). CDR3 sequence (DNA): TGTGCCAGCAGCCCACCCCCTAGCGGATTAGGCAATGAGCAGTTCTTC. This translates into CASSPPPSGLGNEQFF.

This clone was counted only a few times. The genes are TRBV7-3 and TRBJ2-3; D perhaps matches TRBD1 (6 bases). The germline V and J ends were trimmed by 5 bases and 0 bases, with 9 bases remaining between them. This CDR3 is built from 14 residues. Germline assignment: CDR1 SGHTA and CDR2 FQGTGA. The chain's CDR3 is CASSPQGSTDTQYF. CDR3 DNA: TGTGCCAGCAGCCCACAGGGTAGCACAGATACGCAGTATTTT.

CDR3 amino acids: CASSVRDRFDEQYF. DNA for the CDR3: TGCGCCAGCAGCGTCCGGGACAGGTTTGACGAGCAGTACTTC. The rearrangement uses TRBV4-1 and TRBJ2-5, with 8 bases matching TRBD1. With the DNA end fitting TRBJ2-7 better, the J assignment may be wrong. CDR1 and CDR2 (germline): MGHRA, YSYEKL. There are 14 residues in the CDR3.

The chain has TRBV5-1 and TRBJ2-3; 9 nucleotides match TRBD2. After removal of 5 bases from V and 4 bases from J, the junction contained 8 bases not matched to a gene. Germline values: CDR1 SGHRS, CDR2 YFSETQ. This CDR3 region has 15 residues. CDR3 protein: CASRAGLAGADTQYF. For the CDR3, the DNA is TGCGCCAGCAGGGCGGGACTAGCAGGAGCAGATACGCAGTATTTT.